Below are 23 T cell receptor beta chains sequenced from a single sample in a study of a mutant IDH1 vaccine in newly diagnosed glioma. Specified time point: week 5, during vaccination. With topical imiquimod, each dose of the vaccine consisted of 300 ug of mutant IDH1 20-mer peptide. Generated by immunoSEQ multiplex PCR, the TCRdb table keeps only in-frame clones and is missing some. The table records approximately 80,000 clones, around 90% of them present only once. For these TCRs, the target antigens are not known. Sequenced material: PBMCs, taken from a glioma patient whose treatment included an IDH1 peptide vaccine. These receptors were collected from a woman between 50 and 59 years old with glioma.

The chain recombines TRBV10-2 with TRBJ1-5; D ambiguous. The CDR3 runs 13 residues. V was trimmed by 8 bases and J by 6 bases, leaving 14 bases between them. The germline V gene has CDR1 WSHSY and CDR2 SAAADI. The CDR3 nucleotides are TGCGCCAGCTCTCCCGGGGAATTTCAGCCCCAGCATTTT. Protein: CASSPGEFQPQHF.

The count of this clone is one. V is TRBV28 and J is TRBJ2-2; TRBD1 agrees at 8 bases. The V segment lost 9 bases and the J segment 6 bases; nucleotides outside the gene matches: 3. This CDR3 region has 12 residues. Germline CDR1 is MDHEN and CDR2 is SYDVKM. The CDR3 bases are TGTGCCAGTACAGGGGGATCCGGGGAGCTGTTTTTT. Encoded protein: CASTGGSGELFF.

On this clone itself: The junction and the germline gene differ at one end; a read error may be behind it. The rearrangement links TRBV5-1 to TRBJ2-1, with D tentatively TRBD2 (5 bases). The CDR3 is made up of 15 amino acids. Germline V gene lookup returns CDR1 SGHRS and CDR2 YFSETQ. The CDR3 nucleotides are TGTGCCAGCAGCTTAGGTCCCCCCGCGGGTAATGAGCAGTTCTTC. This encodes CASSLGPPAGNEQFF.

This chain uses TRBV27 with TRBJ2-1; D is perhaps TRBD2 (6 bases). V lost 5 bases and J 0 bases, leaving 17 bases between the germline ends. CDR1 is MNHEY, CDR2 SMNVEV, per germline (reference sequence). This CDR3 has 17 amino acids. CDR3 sequence (DNA): TGTGCCAGCAGTCTCCTCTCTAGCGAGAGCTCCTACAATGAGCAGTTCTTC. The encoded protein is CASSLLSSESSYNEQFF.

The CDR3 nucleotides are TGTGCCGGGGGACAGGGGGGGATTAGCAATCAGCCCCAGCATTTT. Encoded protein: CAGGQGGISNQPQHF. The chain uses TRBV6-1 and TRBJ1-5; TRBD1 matches at 11 bases. The CDR3 spans 15 residues. Trimming removed 11 bases from V and 0 bases from J; junction bases left unmatched: 6. Germline CDR1 MNHNS, CDR2 SASEGT.

This clone has only one observation. The chain joins TRBV9 to TRBJ2-5; D is undetermined. This CDR3 is 13 amino acids long. Germline V lookup: CDR1 SGDLS, CDR2 YYNGEE. Deletions cut 2 bases from V and 5 bases from J, with 10 bases between. The CDR3 coding sequence is TGTGCCAGCAGCGTCAGCCCCAGGGAGACCCAGTACTTC. Residues: CASSVSPRETQYF.

The chain recombines TRBV7-9 with TRBJ1-3; the D gene is possibly TRBD1 (6 bases). Germline V gene data show CDR1 as SEHNR and CDR2 as FQNEAQ (reference sequence). V dropped 5 bases and J dropped 3 bases, with 14 bases sitting between them. This CDR3 spans 15 amino acids. CDR3 bases: TGTGCCAGCAGCACTCCCCAGGGGCATGGAAACACCATATATTTT. Protein: CASSTPQGHGNTIYF.

The rearrangement links TRBV10-3 to TRBJ1-6; 10 bases fit TRBD1. J lost 7 bases, V lost 1 base, and 7 bases had no gene match. This CDR3 contains 17 residues. CDR1 is ENHRY, CDR2 SYGVKD, per germline. The CDR3 protein is CAISEWDRGVRNSPLHF. In DNA, the CDR3 is TGTGCCATCAGTGAGTGGGACAGGGGAGTCAGAAATTCACCCCTCCACTTT.

The rearrangement uses TRBV9 and TRBJ2-7; TRBD2 aligns across 12 bases. Losses at the gene ends were 4 bases for V and 2 bases for J; bases not matched to a gene: 4. Germline-derived CDR1 and CDR2 are SGDLS and YYNGEE. This CDR3 spans 15 amino acids. The CDR3 region is CASSPRLAGAYEQYF. The CDR3 region has the DNA TGTGCCAGCAGCCCACGACTAGCGGGAGCCTACGAGCAGTACTTC.

This chain links TRBV6-5 with TRBJ1-2; D gene unclear. Trimming removed 5 bases at V and 8 bases at J, with 15 bases between. CDR3 size: 13 residues. The germline CDR1 and CDR2 sequences are MNHEY and SVGAGI. This CDR3 reads CASSLGGLGGYTF. The CDR3, as DNA: TGTGCCAGCAGTCTCGGAGGGCTTGGCGGCTACACCTTC.

The rearrangement joins TRBV2 to TRBJ1-5; D unclear. CDR3 length: 12 residues. Germline CDR1 SNHLY, CDR2 FYNNEI. Trimming removed 6 bases from V and 2 bases from J, with 5 bases in between. The CDR3 DNA is TGTGCCAGCAGCGGAGGCAATCAGCCCCAGCATTTT. It codes for CASSGGNQPQHF.

This clone was seen more than once but under ten times. The chain couples TRBV6-5 to TRBJ1-1; no clear D. There are 13 residues in the CDR3. V lost 0 bases and J 1 base, leaving 3 bases between the germline ends. Germline V gives CDR1 MNHEY, CDR2 SVGAGI. The DNA for the CDR3 is TGTGCCAGCAGTTACTCGGAGAACACTGAAGCTTTCTTT. Protein sequence: CASSYSENTEAFF.

This sequence joins TRBV11-2 and TRBJ2-7; TRBD2 matches at 9 bases. The CDR3 sequence is 14 residues long. Germline CDR1 reads SGHAT; CDR2 reads FQNNGV. V gave up 5 bases and J gave up 4 bases; unmatched junction bases: 6. CDR3 protein: CASSPTGLAYEQYF. In nucleotides, the CDR3 is TGTGCCAGCAGCCCAACTGGACTAGCGTACGAGCAGTACTTC.

The DNA of the CDR3 is TGTGCCAGCACCTCACGGCGGAACTGGTGGCCCCAGCATTTT. Translation gives CASTSRRNWWPQHF. This chain joins TRBV28 and TRBJ1-5; D not certain. In germline, CDR1 is MDHEN, CDR2 SYDVKM. V lost 7 bases to trimming and J lost 9 bases, with 19 bases between them. The CDR3 has 14 amino acids. The full variable domain, in which reference TRBV28 and TRBJ1-5 provide the parts outside the CDR3, is DVKVTQSSRYLVKRTGEKVFLECVQDMDHENMFWYRQDPGLGLRLIYFSYDVKMKEKGDIPEGYSVSREKKERFSLILESASTNQTSMYLCASTSRRNWWPQHFGDGTRLSIL.

The chain joins TRBV28 to TRBJ1-5; unclear D gene. The CDR3 has 14 amino acids. Per the germline V gene, CDR1 is MDHEN and CDR2 is SYDVKM. V was shortened by 4 bases and J by 4 bases, with 11 bases between the two germline ends. The CDR3 protein is CASSSSWQNQPQHF. DNA of the CDR3: TGTGCCAGCAGTTCGTCCTGGCAGAATCAGCCCCAGCATTTT.

The genes are TRBV27 and TRBJ2-7; the D is unclear. The length of the CDR3 is 14 residues. CDR1 MNHEY and CDR2 SMNVEV come from the germline V gene (reference sequence). V lost 3 bases to trimming and J lost 1 base, with 10 bases between them. The CDR3 nucleotides read TGTGCCAGCAGTTTCTCTGGCCGATCCTACGAGCAGTACTTC. Amino acids: CASSFSGRSYEQYF.

This clone has just a few counts. The V gene is TRBV29-1, the J gene TRBJ1-5; D gene ambiguous. The CDR3 spans 12 residues. Germline assignment: CDR1 SQVTM and CDR2 ANQGSEA. V lost 7 bases and J lost 0, with 7 bases in between. The chain's CDR3 is CSARDSNQPQHF. The CDR3 nucleotides are TGCAGCGCGAGGGATAGCAATCAGCCCCAGCATTTT.

The V and J genes are TRBV7-2 and TRBJ2-7, with D perhaps TRBD2 (5 bases). This CDR3 region has 17 residues. V gave up 0 bases and J gave up 0 bases, with 15 bases separating them. Germline CDR1 reads SGHTA; CDR2 reads FQGNSA. CDR3 DNA: TGTGCCAGCAGCTTAGCTTGGAACCCTAGCTACTCCTACGAGCAGTACTTC. It codes for CASSLAWNPSYSYEQYF.

This chain links TRBV5-1 with TRBJ1-4; perhaps TRBD1 as D (6 bases). CDR1 and CDR2 (germline): SGHRS, YFSETQ. The ends were cut back, 3 bases at V and 0 bases at J, with 15 bases in the middle. The CDR3 extends over 17 amino acids. The CDR3 DNA reads as TGCGCCAGCAGCTATCGGGGAAGGGGGGCAACTAATGAAAAACTGTTTTTT. It yields the protein CASSYRGRGATNEKLFF.

This clone was picked up a small number of times. The chain carries TRBV9 and TRBJ2-7, with D unclear. CDR3 length equals 15 residues. CDR1 SGDLS and CDR2 YYNGEE come from the germline V gene. V was trimmed by 0 bases and J by 4 bases, leaving 14 bases between them. In DNA form, the CDR3 reads TGTGCCAGCAGCGTAGCCGCCACACACTATTACGAGCAGTACTTC. Residues: CASSVAATHYYEQYF.

The table lists this clone with a few counts. J is TRBJ1-1 and V is TRBV6-6; D remains ambiguous. The CDR3 consists of 14 residues. Trimming took off 0 bases at V and 3 bases at J, with 8 bases between the two ends. Germline V gives CDR1 MNHNY, CDR2 SVGAGI (reference sequence). The CDR3 sequence: CASSYSRRYTEAFF. The CDR3 coding sequence is TGTGCCAGCAGTTACTCGAGGAGGTACACTGAAGCTTTCTTT.

CDR3 sequence reads: CASTRTGAKNIQYF. Written as DNA, the CDR3 is TGTGCCAGCACCAGGACAGGGGCTAAAAACATTCAGTACTTC. The genes are TRBV6-6 and TRBJ2-4; 9 nucleotides agree with TRBD1. The CDR3 runs to 14 residues. The V segment lost 7 bases and the J segment 4 bases; nucleotides outside the gene matches: 5. CDR1 and CDR2 (germline): MNHNY, SVGAGI (reference sequence).

Comment on this clone: Germline is not matched at one junction end, which may reflect a read error. The V call is TRBV27, the J call TRBJ1-6; 10 nucleotides align to TRBD1. Germline V gene sequence: CDR1 MNHEY, CDR2 SMNVEV (reference sequence). The CDR3 contains 13 residues. The CDR3 here is CASWGQGYSPLHF. The CDR3 DNA follows: TGTGCCAGTTGGGGACAGGGGTATTCGCCCCTCCACTTT.